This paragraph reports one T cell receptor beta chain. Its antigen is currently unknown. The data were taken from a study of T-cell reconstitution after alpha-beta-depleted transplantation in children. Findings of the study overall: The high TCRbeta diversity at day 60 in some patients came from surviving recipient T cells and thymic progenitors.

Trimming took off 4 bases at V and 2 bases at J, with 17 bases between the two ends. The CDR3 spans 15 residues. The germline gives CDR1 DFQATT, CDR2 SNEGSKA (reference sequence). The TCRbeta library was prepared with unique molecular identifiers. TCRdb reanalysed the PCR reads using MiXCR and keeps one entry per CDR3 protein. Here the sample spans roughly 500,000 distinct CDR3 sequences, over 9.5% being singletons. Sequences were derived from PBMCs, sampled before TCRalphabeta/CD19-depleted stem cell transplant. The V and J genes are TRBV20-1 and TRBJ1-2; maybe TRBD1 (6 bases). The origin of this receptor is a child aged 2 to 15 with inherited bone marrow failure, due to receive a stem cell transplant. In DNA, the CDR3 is TGCAGTGCTAAACAGGGAGACCAGGCCAACTATGGCTACACCTTC. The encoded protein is CSAKQGDQANYGYTF.